Detailed here is one T cell receptor beta chain. Its antigen is still unknown. Construction of TCR beta libraries relied on iRepertoire HTBI primers and on Arm-PCR targeting CDR3 regions. One entry per CDR3 protein, called by TCRdb with MiXCR from the multiplex PCR reads. This sample has 450,000 to 650,000 distinct CDR3 sequences, with 16% found just once. Specified time point: newly diagnosed GD, antithyroid drugs for less than 3 months. The TCR library used RNA extracted from PBMCs. This entry is derived from a study of regulatory T cells in long-lasting Graves disease. Study outcomes and limitations: TRBV28, TRBJ1-2 and TRBJ2-5 emerged as the favored segments in persistent disease.

CDR1 is MGHDK, CDR2 SYGVNS, per germline. V was shortened by 5 bases and J by 5 bases, with 6 bases between the two germline ends. The CDR3 runs 11 residues. A further study also used this sample, focusing on T cells in Graves' hyperthyroidism and ophthalmopathy.

The chain links TRBV25-1 to TRBJ1-1; D is undetermined. This TCR came from a woman aged 40 to 65 with Graves disease. The sequences come from peripheral blood mononuclear cells (PBMCs), collected at new diagnosis, from a patient treated with antithyroid drugs. CDR3 DNA sequence: TGTGCCAGCAGTCGGTTAACTGAAGCTTTCTTT. This gives the protein CASSRLTEAFF. The whole variable domain, filled in from reference TRBV25-1 and TRBJ1-1, reads EADIYQTPRYLVIGTGKKITLECSQTMGHDKMYWYQQDPGMELHLIHYSYGVNSTEKGDLSSESTVSRIRTEHFPLTLESARPSHTSQYLCASSRLTEAFFGQGTRLTVV.